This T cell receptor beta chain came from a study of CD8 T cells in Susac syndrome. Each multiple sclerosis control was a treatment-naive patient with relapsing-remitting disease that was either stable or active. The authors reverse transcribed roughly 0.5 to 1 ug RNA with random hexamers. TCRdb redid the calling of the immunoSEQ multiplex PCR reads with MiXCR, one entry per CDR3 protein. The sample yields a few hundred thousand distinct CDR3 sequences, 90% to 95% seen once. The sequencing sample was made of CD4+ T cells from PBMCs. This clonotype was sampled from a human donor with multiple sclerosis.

The CDR3 nucleotides are TGCAGTGTCCAGACTAGCGGGAGACAGACCCAGTACTTC. This gives the protein CSVQTSGRQTQYF. The chain combines TRBV20-1 with TRBJ2-5; 12 bases agree with TRBD2. The CDR3 extends over 13 amino acids. Germline V lookup: CDR1 DFQATT, CDR2 SNEGSKA (reference sequence). The J segment lost 6 bases and the V segment lost 7 bases, leaving 6 bases of the junction unmatched.